This record covers a single T cell receptor beta chain. The antigen is unknown. This record belongs to a study of cytomegalovirus exposure and HLA in healthy donors. Overall study results and limits: Further analysis was carried out later, and it showed several of the most significant clusters appearing linked to common viral pathogens.

PCR employed 60 Vbeta and 13 Jbeta primers. TCRdb keeps only in-frame clones here, not all; method: immunoSEQ multiplex PCR. The repertoire has about 43,000 clones, 60% to 85% of them found once; the top ten carry about 1.5%. Germline lookup yields CDR1 MNHNS and CDR2 SASEGT. This CDR3 region has 15 residues. The receptor was derived from a man aged 25-40 years in good health and CMV-seronegative. The specimen was PBMCs. V and J are TRBV6-1 and TRBJ2-5; 8 positions match TRBD1. The J call is in doubt because the DNA end fits TRBJ2-7 better. CDR3 nucleotide sequence: TGTGCCAGCAGTGATCCGGGACAGGCGTTCTACGAGCAGTACTTC. Amino acid sequence: CASSDPGQAFYEQYF.